Listed below are T cell receptor beta chains from one sample, sequenced in a study of cytomegalovirus exposure and HLA in healthy donors. The repertoire was sequenced with immunoSEQ multiplex PCR; TCRdb's copy has only in-frame clones and lacks some. The table records about 170,000 clones, 70% to 85% of them present only once. Sequencing used PBMCs. The receptors were sampled from a human donor in good health. The CDR3 runs from the conserved cysteine through the conserved F or W. Fields, in order: CDR3 DNA, CDR3 protein, CDR3 length, D gene, clone size, V gene, J gene. The D gene is left open where the match is weak. Some rows have no size entry. The others give once, few or many, or a class for an expanded clone.

TGTGCCAGCAGCAGCGCAGGGGGCACGAGCGAGCAGTACTTC,CASSSAGGTSEQYF,14,TRBD1,-,TRBV6-5,TRBJ2-7
TGTGCCAGCAGCCATACCTGGGACAGGGCGAATTCACCCCTCCACTTT,CASSHTWDRANSPLHF,16,TRBD1,-,TRBV5-4,TRBJ1-6
TGTGCCAGCAGGTGGGCGAACACTGAAGCTTTCTTT,CASRWANTEAFF,12,-,-,TRBV14,TRBJ1-1
TGTGCCAGCAGCTTAACCGGGATTAGCACAGATACGCAGTATTTT,CASSLTGISTDTQYF,15,-,-,TRBV11-3,TRBJ2-3
TGTGCCAGCAGCCCGGACAGGGGTGAGGACGAGCAGTACTTC,CASSPDRGEDEQYF,14,TRBD1,-,TRBV5-4,TRBJ2-7
TGTGCCAGCAGCTACCCCGGGGGGGCCGGTTACAATGAGCAGTTCTTC,CASSYPGGAGYNEQFF,16,TRBD2,-,TRBV7-9,TRBJ2-1
TGTGCCAGTAGTACGAGCGGGATACAAGAGACCCAGTACTTC,CASSTSGIQETQYF,14,TRBD2,-,TRBV19,TRBJ2-5
TGTGCCAGCAGCTTGGTGTCAGGGACTAACTATGGCTACACCTTC,CASSLVSGTNYGYTF,15,-,-,TRBV5-4,TRBJ1-2
TGTGCCAGCACCGCTGGGGCCAACGTCCTGACTTTC,CASTAGANVLTF,12,-,few,TRBV6-5,TRBJ2-6
TGTGCCACCGCAAGGGGGCAGACTAATGAAAAACTGTTTTTT,CATARGQTNEKLFF,14,TRBD1,-,TRBV6-1,TRBJ1-4
TGTGCCAGCAGCTTACGTTCCCCCAGGGGGCGCGTAAGAGACGAGCAGTACTTC,CASSLRSPRGRVRDEQYF,18,TRBD1,-,TRBV7-9,TRBJ2-7
TGTGCCAGCAGCTCGCCACAGGGAAATGAGCAGTTCTTC,CASSSPQGNEQFF,13,-,-,TRBV11-3,TRBJ2-1
TGTGCCACTCGGAGGACTGGCGGTAACACCGGGGAGCTGTTTTTT,CATRRTGGNTGELFF,15,-,-,TRBV19,TRBJ2-2
TGTGCCAGCAGCTTAGACAGGGGTCTCTACAATGAGCAGTTCTTC,CASSLDRGLYNEQFF,15,TRBD1,few,TRBV7-2,TRBJ2-1
TGTGCCAGCAGCTCCGACTGGAAAGCTAGCACAGATACGCAGTATTTT,CASSSDWKASTDTQYF,16,-,-,TRBV7-9,TRBJ2-3
TGTGCCAGCAGCTTGGGGCAGACTAGCACAGATATGCAGTATTTT,CASSLGQTSTDMQYF,15,TRBD2,-,TRBV5-5,TRBJ2-3
TGTGCCAGCAGCCTAGGACAGGGAGATGGCTACACCTTC,CASSLGQGDGYTF,13,TRBD1,-,TRBV7-9,TRBJ1-2
TGTGCCAGCAGCGTAGGGACTAGCGGGGAAGAGACCCAGTACTTC,CASSVGTSGEETQYF,15,TRBD2,-,TRBV9,TRBJ2-5
TGTGCCAGCACCCCCGGGGTTAGCGGAATGACAGATACGCAGTATTTT,CASTPGVSGMTDTQYF,16,-,-,TRBV28,TRBJ2-3
TGCGCCAGCAGCGTGACAGGCCCCAATGAGCAGTTCTTC,CASSVTGPNEQFF,13,-,-,TRBV5-1,TRBJ2-1
TGCGCCAGCAGCTCGGACAGACCCTACGAGCAGTACTTC,CASSSDRPYEQYF,13,-,once,TRBV5-1,TRBJ2-7
TGTGCCAGCAGTCCCGCCGGGGGGAGGAACACCGGGGAGCTGTTTTTT,CASSPAGGRNTGELFF,16,TRBD2,-,TRBV6-6,TRBJ2-2
TGCGCCAGCTCTCCACAGGTAGAGGACAATGAGCAGTTCTTC,CASSPQVEDNEQFF,14,-,-,TRBV5-1,TRBJ2-1
TGTGCCTGGAGCACCGGACAGGGGTCCTACGAGCAGTACTTC,CAWSTGQGSYEQYF,14,TRBD1,-,TRBV30,TRBJ2-7
TGTGCCAGTCACTCGATGGACAGGGGCAATCAGCCCCAGCATTTT,CASHSMDRGNQPQHF,15,TRBD1,-,TRBV19,TRBJ1-5